This T cell receptor (beta chain) was found in a study of T cells in Graves' hyperthyroidism and ophthalmopathy. The CDR3 regions of TCR beta were amplified from RNA transcripts. HTBI primers were employed in a first-round RT-PCR of the TCR CDR3. MiXCR was run by TCRdb on the multiplex PCR reads, yielding one entry per CDR3 protein. The repertoire has roughly 38,000 distinct CDR3 sequences, 40% to 55% of them found once; the top ten carry approximately 6.2%. The V end was cut by 5 bases, the J end by 7 bases, with 15 bases between. CDR1 and CDR2 (germline): SGHTA, FQGNSA. The CDR3 has 14 amino acids. These patients, aged 18 to 65, had recently diagnosed hyperthyroidism lasting under 2 months. Uncontrolled infections, other autoimmune diseases, pregnancy or lactation led to exclusion of patients. Ahead of any ophthalmopathy symptoms, the blood sample was obtained at the first diagnosis of hyperthyroidism.

In this sample, this clonotype turned up many times. The sequencing sample was made of blood. The receptor's source is a woman in her forties or fifties with Graves' hyperthyroidism that later progressed to Graves' ophthalmopathy. The chain employs TRBV7-2 and TRBJ2-1; D possibly corresponds to TRBD1 (6 bases). CDR3 amino acids: CASSPPTGRNEQFF. The CDR3 bases are TGTGCCAGCAGCCCTCCTACAGGGCGGAATGAGCAGTTCTTC.